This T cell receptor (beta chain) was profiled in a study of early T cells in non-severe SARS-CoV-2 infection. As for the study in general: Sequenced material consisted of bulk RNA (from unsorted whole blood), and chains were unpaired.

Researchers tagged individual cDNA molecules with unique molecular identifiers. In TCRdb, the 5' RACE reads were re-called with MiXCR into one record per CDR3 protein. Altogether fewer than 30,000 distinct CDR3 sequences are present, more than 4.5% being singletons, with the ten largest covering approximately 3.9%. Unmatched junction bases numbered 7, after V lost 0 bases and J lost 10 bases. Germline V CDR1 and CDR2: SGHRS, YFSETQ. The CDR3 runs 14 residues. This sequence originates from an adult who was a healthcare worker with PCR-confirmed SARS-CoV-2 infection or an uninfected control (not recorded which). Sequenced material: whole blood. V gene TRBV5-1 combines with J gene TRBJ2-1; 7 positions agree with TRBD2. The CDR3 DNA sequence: TGCGCCAGCAGCTTGGTGGCGGGGGTCCGAGAGCAGTTCTTC. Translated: CASSLVAGVREQFF. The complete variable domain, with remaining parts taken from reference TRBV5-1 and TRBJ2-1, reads KAGVTQTPRYLIKTRGQQVTLSCSPISGHRSVSWYQQTPGQGLQFLFEYFSETQRNKGNFPGRFSGRQFSNSRSEMNVSTLELGDSALYLCASSLVAGVREQFFGPGTRLTVL.